This is a list of T cell receptor beta chains from one sample in a study of beta chain features in type 1 diabetes. The table came from immunoSEQ multiplex PCR; TCRdb's copy has only in-frame clones and leaves some out. Of about 260,000 clones listed, around 21% are singletons. Specimen: naive CD4+ T cells from blood. These receptor sequences come from a woman aged 40-49 years with type 1 diabetes. Each CDR3 is given with its conserved first and last residue. The D gene is left open where the match is weak. Clone size is given for some rows only: seen once, a few or many times, or a class if the clone is expanded.

>TRBJ2-5|TRBD2|few|TRBV9
CASSVDLGLAGVGETQYF
TGTGCCAGCAGCGTAGATCTAGGACTAGCGGGGGTGGGAGAGACCCAGTACTTC
>TRBJ2-2|.|.|TRBV28
CASRGGQNTGELFF
TGTGCCAGCAGGGGCGGACAGAACACCGGGGAGCTGTTTTTT
>TRBJ2-7|.|.|TRBV28
CASRGQVEQYF
TGTGCCAGCCGCGGGCAGGTCGAGCAGTACTTC
>TRBJ1-3|.|few|TRBV4-3
CASSQRSETYSGNTIYF
TGCGCCAGCAGCCAGAGGTCAGAAACATACTCTGGAAACACCATATATTTT
>TRBJ2-3|.|.|TRBV7-9
CASSFTGGDTQYF
TGTGCCAGCAGCTTCACGGGGGGCGATACGCAGTATTTT
>TRBJ1-4|TRBD1|.|TRBV15
CATSRETGPTNEKLFF
TGTGCCACCAGCAGGGAGACAGGGCCAACTAATGAAAAACTGTTTTTT
>TRBJ2-1|.|few|TRBV28
CASSPADSSYNEQFF
TGTGCCAGCAGTCCTGCGGACAGCTCCTACAATGAGCAGTTCTTC
>TRBJ2-7|TRBD1|few|TRBV29-1
CSVGRTGQSYEQYF
TGCAGCGTAGGACGGACAGGACAATCCTACGAGCAGTACTTC
>TRBJ2-1|TRBD2|.|TRBV5-1
CASSPGLAGAPGNEQFF
TGCGCCAGCAGCCCGGGACTAGCGGGAGCCCCCGGTAATGAGCAGTTCTTC
>TRBJ1-1|.|few|TRBV11-2
CASRGVGSKLNTEAFF
TGTGCCAGCAGAGGGGTCGGATCAAAACTGAACACTGAAGCTTTCTTT
>TRBJ2-2|TRBD1|few|TRBV7-2
CASSLTGGIGELFF
TGTGCCAGCAGCCTCACAGGGGGCATCGGGGAGCTGTTTTTT
>TRBJ2-1|.|few|TRBV7-2
CASSPGQPQFYNEQFF
TGTGCCAGCAGCCCCGGACAGCCCCAGTTCTACAATGAGCAGTTCTTC
>TRBJ2-5|TRBD1|few|TRBV9
CASSVLPGQGRETQYF
TGTGCCAGCAGCGTATTACCGGGACAGGGAAGAGAGACCCAGTACTTC
>TRBJ2-5|TRBD1|once|TRBV11-2
CASSLGHRGETQYF
TGTGCCAGCAGCTTAGGCCACAGGGGGGAGACCCAGTACTTC
>TRBJ2-2|.|.|TRBV2
CASSYDRTNTGELFF
TGTGCCAGCAGTTATGACAGGACGAACACCGGGGAGCTGTTTTTT
>TRBJ2-2|TRBD2|few|TRBV7-8
CAEPKSGRDTGELFF
TGTGCGGAACCGAAAAGCGGGAGGGACACCGGGGAGCTGTTTTTT
>TRBJ1-2|.|.|TRBV2
CASSDPDSNYGYTF
TGTGCCAGCAGTGACCCGGACAGCAACTATGGCTACACCTTC
>TRBJ1-4|.|few|TRBV28
CASRRITPTNEKLFF
TGTGCCAGCAGGAGAATCACCCCGACTAATGAAAAACTGTTTTTT
>TRBJ1-5|.|.|TRBV28
CASSSAQGNQPQHF
TGTGCCAGCAGTTCCGCGCAGGGCAATCAGCCCCAGCATTTT
>TRBJ2-3|TRBD2|.|TRBV5-1
CASSVAGTSGTSTDTQYF
TGCGCCAGCAGCGTGGCCGGGACTAGCGGAACTAGCACAGATACGCAGTATTTT
>TRBJ2-7|.|.|TRBV18
CASSPLAGAEYEQYF
TGTGCCAGCTCACCCCTCGCGGGGGCGGAGTACGAGCAGTACTTC
>TRBJ1-2|TRBD1|.|TRBV5-4
CASSSTQGVGGYTF
TGTGCCAGCAGTTCGACCCAGGGGGTTGGCGGCTACACCTTC
>TRBJ2-2|.|few|TRBV29-1
CSVAFYRAAGELFF
TGCAGCGTTGCCTTTTACAGGGCGGCCGGGGAGCTGTTTTTT
>TRBJ1-1|.|few|TRBV18
CASSPSTVFMNTEAFF
TGTGCCAGCTCACCCTCGACAGTATTCATGAACACTGAAGCTTTCTTT
>TRBJ1-5|.|.|TRBV10-3
CAITRGEDQPQHF
TGTGCCATCACCCGTGGCGAGGATCAGCCCCAGCATTTT
>TRBJ2-7|.|.|TRBV7-8
CASSRRGWREQYF
TGTGCCAGCAGCAGGAGAGGGTGGAGGGAGCAGTACTTC
>TRBJ1-3|.|.|TRBV2
CASSPFRDTIYF
TGTGCCAGCAGTCCCTTCCGGGACACCATATATTTT
>TRBJ2-3|TRBD2|few|TRBV15
CATSGTSGRATDTQYF
TGTGCCACCAGCGGAACTAGCGGGAGGGCCACAGATACGCAGTATTTT
>TRBJ1-1|.|.|TRBV7-3
CASRGTGTNTEAFF
TGTGCCAGCAGGGGGACCGGGACAAACACTGAAGCTTTCTTT
>TRBJ2-1|.|few|TRBV12-5
CASGLDLQGNEQFF
TGTGCTAGTGGTTTGGACCTACAGGGCAATGAGCAGTTCTTC
>TRBJ2-3|.|few|TRBV12-5
CASGLGHFSTDTQYF
TGTGCTAGTGGTTTGGGGCATTTTAGCACAGATACGCAGTATTTT
>TRBJ2-7|.|.|TRBV9
CASSVVSGSYEQYF
TGTGCCAGCAGCGTAGTTAGCGGCAGCTACGAGCAGTACTTC
>TRBJ1-2|.|few|TRBV28
CASSNGGESNDGYTF
TGTGCCAGCAGCAACGGGGGGGAGAGTAACGATGGCTACACCTTC
>TRBJ1-1|TRBD1|.|TRBV7-2
CASSPDRRNTEAFF
TGTGCCAGCAGCCCGGACAGGCGAAACACTGAAGCTTTCTTT
>TRBJ2-5|.|.|TRBV7-6
CASSPGSQETQYF
TGTGCCAGCAGCCCCGGGTCCCAAGAGACCCAGTACTTC
>TRBJ2-3|.|.|TRBV11-1
CASSTAEIPDTQYF
TGTGCCAGCAGTACGGCGGAGATCCCAGATACGCAGTATTTT
>TRBJ2-5|.|.|TRBV18
CASSPSTERETQYF
TGTGCCAGCTCACCCTCGACAGAACGGGAGACCCAGTACTTC
>TRBJ2-5|.|few|TRBV19
CASSIPGGGGVETQYF
TGTGCCAGTAGTATTCCAGGTGGAGGGGGCGTCGAGACCCAGTACTTC
>TRBJ1-2|TRBD1|.|TRBV11-2
CASSFGQDGYTF
TGTGCCAGCAGCTTCGGACAGGATGGCTACACCTTC
>TRBJ2-7|.|.|TRBV29-1
CSVRQGRYEQYF
TGCAGCGTTCGACAAGGGAGATACGAGCAGTACTTC
>TRBJ2-1|.|few|TRBV28
CASWGGEQFF
TGTGCCAGCTGGGGCGGAGAGCAGTTCTTC
>TRBJ2-5|.|.|TRBV30
CAWRSEETQYF
TGTGCCTGGCGGAGCGAAGAGACCCAGTACTTC
>TRBJ2-5|.|few|TRBV5-1
CASSLTREETQYF
TGCGCCAGCAGCTTGACGCGAGAAGAGACCCAGTACTTC
>TRBJ1-4|.|few|TRBV29-1
CSVILTEDATNEKLFF
TGCAGCGTGATCCTGACCGAGGATGCAACTAATGAAAAACTGTTTTTT
>TRBJ2-7|.|.|TRBV23-1
CASSPLPPYF
TGCGCCAGCAGTCCCCTCCCCCCCTACTTC
>TRBJ1-3|.|.|TRBV30
CAWSLGQSSGNTIYF
TGTGCCTGGAGTTTAGGACAGAGCTCTGGAAACACCATATATTTT
>TRBJ1-1|.|few|TRBV7-3
CASSLFRGNTEAFF
TGTGCCAGCAGCTTATTCCGGGGGAACACTGAAGCTTTCTTT
>TRBJ1-2|.|.|TRBV29-1
CSVEERGKGGYTF
TGCAGCGTTGAAGAAAGGGGAAAGGGAGGCTACACCTTC
>TRBJ2-7|TRBD1|.|TRBV15
CATSRGTGDEQYF
TGTGCCACCAGCAGAGGTACAGGGGACGAGCAGTACTTC
>TRBJ1-1|.|few|TRBV7-9
CASSAANTEAFF
TGTGCCAGCAGCGCGGCAAACACTGAAGCTTTCTTT
>TRBJ2-7|TRBD1|few|TRBV28
CASSGWDRDEQYF
TGTGCCAGCAGTGGATGGGACAGGGACGAGCAGTACTTC
>TRBJ2-7|.|few|TRBV20-1
CSARGSGEQYF
TGCAGTGCTAGAGGATCCGGCGAGCAGTACTTC
>TRBJ2-1|.|few|TRBV19
CATAYLGAMQFF
TGTGCCACCGCTTATTTAGGGGCTATGCAGTTCTTC